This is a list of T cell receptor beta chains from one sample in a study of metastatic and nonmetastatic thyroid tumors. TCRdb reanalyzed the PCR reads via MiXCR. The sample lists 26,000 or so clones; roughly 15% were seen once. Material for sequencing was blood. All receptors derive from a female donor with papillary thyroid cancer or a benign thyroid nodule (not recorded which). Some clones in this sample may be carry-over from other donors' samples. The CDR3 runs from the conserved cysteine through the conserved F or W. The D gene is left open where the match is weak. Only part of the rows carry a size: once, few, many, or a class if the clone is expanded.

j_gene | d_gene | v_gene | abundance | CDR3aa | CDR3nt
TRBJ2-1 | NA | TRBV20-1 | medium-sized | CSARDHPRDYNEQFF | TGCAGTGCTAGAGATCACCCCCGGGACTACAATGAGCAGTTCTTC
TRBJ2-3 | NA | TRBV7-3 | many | CASSPMTGPSTDTQYF | TGTGCCAGCAGCCCAATGACAGGCCCTAGCACAGATACGCAGTATTTT
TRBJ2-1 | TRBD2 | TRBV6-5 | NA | CASSYGRSSGYNEQFF | TGTGCCAGCAGTTACGGGCGGTCTAGCGGCTACAATGAGCAGTTCTTC
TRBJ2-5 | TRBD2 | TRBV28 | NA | CASSSRPGFGLAGGPETQYF | TGTGCCAGCAGTTCTCGGCCCGGGTTCGGACTAGCGGGAGGGCCGGAGACACAGTACTTC
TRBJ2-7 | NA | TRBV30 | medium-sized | CAWRTWGSSYEQYF | TGTGCCTGGCGGACCTGGGGGAGCTCCTACGAGCAGTACTTC
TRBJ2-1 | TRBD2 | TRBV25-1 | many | CASSENRGRKVYNEQFF | TGTGCCAGCAGTGAAAACCGCGGGAGAAAGGTGTACAATGAGCAGTTCTTC
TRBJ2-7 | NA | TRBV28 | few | CASRQEAFPYEQYF | TGTGCCAGCCGACAGGAGGCCTTCCCCTACGAGCAGTACTTC
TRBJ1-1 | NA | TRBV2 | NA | CASIGGGSNTEAFF | TGTGCCAGCATTGGCGGGGGGTCGAACACTGAAGCTTTCTTT
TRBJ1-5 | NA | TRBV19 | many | CASSISLGNQPQHF | TGTGCCAGTAGTATTAGCTTAGGCAATCAGCCCCAGCATTTT
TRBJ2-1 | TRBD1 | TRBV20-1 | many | CSADGQGKDEQFF | TGCAGTGCAGACGGACAGGGGAAGGATGAGCAGTTCTTC
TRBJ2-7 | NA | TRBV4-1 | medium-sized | CASSQSSTGVYEQYF | TGCGCCAGCAGCCAATCTTCAACGGGAGTATACGAGCAGTACTTC
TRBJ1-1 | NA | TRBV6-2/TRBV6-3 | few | CASRLDSRGTEAFF | TGTGCCAGCAGATTGGACAGTCGGGGTACTGAAGCTTTCTTT
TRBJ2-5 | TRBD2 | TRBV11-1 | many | CASSLGTSGRAAQETQYF | TGTGCCAGCAGCCTAGGGACTAGCGGGAGGGCTGCACAAGAGACCCAGTACTTC
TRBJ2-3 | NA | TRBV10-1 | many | CASSGPIAGSTDTQYF | TGCGCCAGCAGTGGCCCCATTGCGGGAAGTACAGATACGCAGTATTTT
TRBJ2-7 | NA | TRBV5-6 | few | CASSLSPLREQYF | TGTGCCAGCAGCTTGTCGCCCCTCCGGGAGCAGTACTTC
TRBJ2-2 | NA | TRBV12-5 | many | CASGLGRVSNTGELFF | TGTGCTAGTGGTTTGGGCAGGGTTTCGAACACCGGGGAGCTGTTTTTT
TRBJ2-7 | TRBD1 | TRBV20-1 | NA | CSAMRQGPYEQYF | TGCAGTGCTATGCGACAGGGCCCCTACGAGCAGTACTTC
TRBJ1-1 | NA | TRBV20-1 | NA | CSARDLNRDNRGTEAFF | TGCAGTGCTAGAGATCTAAATAGGGACAATCGGGGGACTGAAGCTTTCTTT
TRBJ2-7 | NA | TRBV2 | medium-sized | CASSEARGEYEQYF | TGTGCCAGCAGTGAAGCAAGGGGCGAGTACGAGCAGTACTTC
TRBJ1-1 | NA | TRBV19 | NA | CVSSIQVVSNTEAFF | TGTGTCAGTAGTATTCAGGTAGTATCGAACACTGAAGCTTTCTTT
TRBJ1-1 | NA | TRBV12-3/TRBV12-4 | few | CASSPCSDSNTEAFF | TGTGCCAGCAGTCCTTGCTCCGACAGTAACACTGAAGCTTTCTTT
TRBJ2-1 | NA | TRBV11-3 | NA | CASSFGAAYNEQFF | TGTGCCAGCAGCTTCGGGGCTGCATACAATGAGCAGTTCTTC
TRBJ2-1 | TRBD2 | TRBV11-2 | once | CASILDRLLGTSGMRHEQFF | TGTGCCAGCATCTTAGATCGCTTACTAGGGACTAGCGGGATGAGACATGAGCAGTTCTTC
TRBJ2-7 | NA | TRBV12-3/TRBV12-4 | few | CASSSRPGDSYEQYF | TGTGCCAGCAGCTCCCGACCGGGGGACTCCTACGAGCAGTACTTC
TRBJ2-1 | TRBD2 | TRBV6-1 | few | CTSSESLAGCEQFF | TGTACCAGCAGTGAATCTCTAGCGGGGTGTGAGCAGTTCTTC
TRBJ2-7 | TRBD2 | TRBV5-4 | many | CASSAYSGSNEQYF | TGTGCCAGCAGCGCCTATAGCGGGAGTAACGAGCAGTACTTC
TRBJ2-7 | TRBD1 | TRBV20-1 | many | CSARGQGEHEQYF | TGCAGTGCTAGGGGACAGGGGGAACACGAGCAGTACTTC
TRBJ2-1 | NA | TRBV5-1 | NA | CASSLVPLAASSYNEQFF | TGCGCCAGCAGCTTGGTTCCGTTGGCGGCTAGCTCCTACAATGAGCAGTTCTTC
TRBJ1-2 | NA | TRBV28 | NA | CASMSYRINDGYTF | TGTGCCAGCATGAGCTACAGGATTAACGATGGCTACACCTTC
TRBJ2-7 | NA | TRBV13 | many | CASSQNTGFHEQYF | TGTGCCAGCAGCCAAAACACAGGGTTCCACGAGCAGTACTTC
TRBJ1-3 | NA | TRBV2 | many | CASRPPGLAGNTIYF | TGTGCCAGCAGACCTCCAGGGTTAGCTGGAAACACCATATATTTT
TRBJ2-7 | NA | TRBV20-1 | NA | CSAATVPGEQYF | TGCAGCGCTGCCACGGTGCCGGGCGAGCAGTACTTC
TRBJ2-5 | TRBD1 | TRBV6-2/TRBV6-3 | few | CASSYWGQQETQYF | TGTGCCAGCAGTTACTGGGGACAGCAAGAGACCCAGTACTTC
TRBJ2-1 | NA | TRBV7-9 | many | CASSRGQYNEQFF | TGTGCCAGCAGCCGAGGACAGTACAATGAGCAGTTCTTC
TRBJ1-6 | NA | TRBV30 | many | CAWSLGIDSPLHF | TGTGCCTGGAGTCTGGGGATTGATTCACCCCTCCACTTT
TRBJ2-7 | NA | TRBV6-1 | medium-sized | CASSPGGEQYF | TGTGCCAGCAGTCCAGGGGGGGAGCAGTACTTC
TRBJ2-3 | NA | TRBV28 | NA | CASSLLGRGSGESTDTQYF | TGTGCCAGCAGTTTACTGGGTCGGGGAAGTGGGGAGAGCACAGATACGCAGTATTTT